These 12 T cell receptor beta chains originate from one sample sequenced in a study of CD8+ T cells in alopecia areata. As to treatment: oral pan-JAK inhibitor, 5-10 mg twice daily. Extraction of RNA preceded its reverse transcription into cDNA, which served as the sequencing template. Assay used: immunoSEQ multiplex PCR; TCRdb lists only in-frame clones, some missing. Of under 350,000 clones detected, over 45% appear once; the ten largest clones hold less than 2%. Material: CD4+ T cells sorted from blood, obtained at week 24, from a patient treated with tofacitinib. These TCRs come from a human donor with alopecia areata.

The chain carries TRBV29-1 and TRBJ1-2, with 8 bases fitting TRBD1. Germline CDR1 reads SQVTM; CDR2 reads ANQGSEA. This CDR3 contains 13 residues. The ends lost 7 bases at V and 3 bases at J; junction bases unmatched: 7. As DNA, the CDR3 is TGCAGCGCCCTACAGGGGGGGGACTATGGCTACACCTTC. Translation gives CSALQGGDYGYTF. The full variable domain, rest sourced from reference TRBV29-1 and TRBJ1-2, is SAVISQKPSRDICQRGTSLTIQCQVDSQVTMMFWYRQQPGQSLTLIATANQGSEATYESGFVIDKFPISRPNLTFSTLTVSNMSPEDSSIYLCSALQGGDYGYTFGSGTRLTVV.

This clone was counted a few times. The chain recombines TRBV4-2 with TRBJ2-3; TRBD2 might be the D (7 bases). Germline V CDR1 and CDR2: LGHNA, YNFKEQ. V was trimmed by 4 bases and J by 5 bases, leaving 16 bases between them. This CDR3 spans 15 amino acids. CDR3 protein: CASSRLSGGRDTQYF. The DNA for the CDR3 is TGTGCCAGCAGCCGCCTCTCGGGGGGCCGAGATACGCAGTATTTT.

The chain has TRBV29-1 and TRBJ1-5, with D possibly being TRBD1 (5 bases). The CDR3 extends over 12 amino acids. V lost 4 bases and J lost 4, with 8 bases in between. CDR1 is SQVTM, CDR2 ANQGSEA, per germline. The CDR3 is CSVGQNNQPQHF. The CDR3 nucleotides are TGCAGCGTTGGACAGAATAATCAGCCCCAGCATTTT.

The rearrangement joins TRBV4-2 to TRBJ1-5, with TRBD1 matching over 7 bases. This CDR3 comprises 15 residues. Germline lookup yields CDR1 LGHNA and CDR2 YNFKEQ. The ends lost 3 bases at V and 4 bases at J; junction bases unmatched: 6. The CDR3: CASSQPGQQNQPQHF. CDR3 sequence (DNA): TGTGCCAGCAGCCAGCCGGGACAGCAAAATCAGCCCCAGCATTTT.

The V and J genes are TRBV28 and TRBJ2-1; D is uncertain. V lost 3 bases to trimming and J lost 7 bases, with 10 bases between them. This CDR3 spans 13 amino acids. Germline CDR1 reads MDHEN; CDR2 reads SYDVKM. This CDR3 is CASSFGFVNEQFF. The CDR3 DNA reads TGTGCCAGCAGTTTTGGGTTTGTGAATGAGCAGTTCTTC. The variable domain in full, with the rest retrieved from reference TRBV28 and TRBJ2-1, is DVKVTQSSRYLVKRTGEKVFLECVQDMDHENMFWYRQDPGLGLRLIYFSYDVKMKEKGDIPEGYSVSREKKERFSLILESASTNQTSMYLCASSFGFVNEQFFGPGTRLTVL.

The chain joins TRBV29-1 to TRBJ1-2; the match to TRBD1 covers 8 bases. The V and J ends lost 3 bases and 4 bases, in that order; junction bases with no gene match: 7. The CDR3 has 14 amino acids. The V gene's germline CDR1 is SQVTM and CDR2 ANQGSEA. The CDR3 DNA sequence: TGCAGCGTTGATTGGGCAGGGGGCCCCTATGGCTACACCTTC. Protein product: CSVDWAGGPYGYTF.

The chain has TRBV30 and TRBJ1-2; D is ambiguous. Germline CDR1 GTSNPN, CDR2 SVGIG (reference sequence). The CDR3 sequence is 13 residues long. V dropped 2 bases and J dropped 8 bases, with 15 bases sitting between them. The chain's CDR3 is CAWSPTEAHGYTF. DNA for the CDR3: TGTGCCTGGAGTCCAACCGAGGCCCACGGCTACACCTTC.

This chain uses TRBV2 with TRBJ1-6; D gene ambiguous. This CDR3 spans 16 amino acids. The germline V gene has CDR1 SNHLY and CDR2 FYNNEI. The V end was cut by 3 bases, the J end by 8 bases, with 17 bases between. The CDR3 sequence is CASSEEVSVLDSPLHF. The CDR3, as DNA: TGTGCCAGCAGTGAGGAAGTCTCCGTTTTGGATTCACCCCTCCACTTT.

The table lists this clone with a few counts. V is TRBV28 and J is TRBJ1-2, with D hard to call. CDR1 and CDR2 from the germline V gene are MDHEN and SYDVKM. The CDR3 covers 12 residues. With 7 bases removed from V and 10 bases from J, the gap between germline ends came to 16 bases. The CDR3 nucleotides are TGTGCCAGCACTCTAGGTAGAGGAAACTACACCTTC. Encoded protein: CASTLGRGNYTF.

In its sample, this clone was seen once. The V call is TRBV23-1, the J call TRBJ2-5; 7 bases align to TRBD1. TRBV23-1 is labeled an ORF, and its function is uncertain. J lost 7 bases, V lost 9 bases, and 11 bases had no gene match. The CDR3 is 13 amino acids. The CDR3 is CARPPGQCRTQYF. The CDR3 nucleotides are TGCGCCAGGCCGCCGGGACAGTGTCGGACCCAGTACTTC.

For the CDR3, the DNA is TGTGCCAGCAGCTTAGAGGCCAGCCTCTCTGGCTACACCTTC. Its translation is CASSLEASLSGYTF. The genes are TRBV11-2 and TRBJ1-2; D not resolved. V was pared by 0 bases and J by 7 bases, with 12 bases between. CDR3 length equals 14 residues. Per germline, CDR1 SGHAT and CDR2 FQNNGV.

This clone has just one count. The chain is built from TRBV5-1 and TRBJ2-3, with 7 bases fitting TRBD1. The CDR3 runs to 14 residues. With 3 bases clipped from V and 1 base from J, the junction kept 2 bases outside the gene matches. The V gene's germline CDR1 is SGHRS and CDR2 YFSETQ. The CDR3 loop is CASSSTGRTDTQYF. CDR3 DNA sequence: TGCGCCAGCAGCTCGACAGGGCGCACAGATACGCAGTATTTT.